The 19 T cell receptor beta chains given below trace back to one sample, sequenced in a study of T cell responses to AZD1222 COVID-19 vaccine. TCRdb keeps only in-frame clones here, not all; method: immunoSEQ multiplex PCR. The sample shows 95,000 to 150,000 clones, 80% to 90% of them seen only once. The material was peripheral blood, obtained on day 0 of AZD1222 vaccination. These receptors were obtained from an adult in good health.

The V and J genes are TRBV4-1 and TRBJ1-1, with TRBD1 matching 8 bases. V lost 6 bases, J lost 4 bases, and 10 bases stayed unmatched. The length of the CDR3 is 15 residues. CDR1 is MGHRA, CDR2 YSYEKL, per germline. CDR3 DNA: TGCGCCAGCAGAATTCAACAGGGGGTAGGCACTGAAGCTTTCTTT. It encodes CASRIQQGVGTEAFF.

The rearrangement links TRBV7-6 to TRBJ2-1, with 7 bases aligning to TRBD2. The CDR3 has 16 residues. Germline loops: CDR1 SGHVS, CDR2 FNYEAQ. V shed 0 bases, J shed 4 bases, and the junction held 6 bases outside the gene matches. The CDR3 sequence is CASSLAGTKGYNEQFF. CDR3 nucleotide sequence: TGTGCCAGCAGCTTAGCCGGGACTAAGGGGTACAATGAGCAGTTCTTC. The variable domain in full, with the rest retrieved from reference TRBV7-6 and TRBJ2-1, is GAGVSQSPRYKVTKRGQDVALRCDPISGHVSLYWYRQALGQGPEFLTYFNYEAQQDKSGLPNDRFSAERPEGSISTLTIQRTEQRDSAMYRCASSLAGTKGYNEQFFGPGTRLTVL.

This chain uses TRBV28 with TRBJ2-1, with 9 bases lining up with TRBD2. Looked up from germline, CDR1 is MDHEN and CDR2 is SYDVKM. CDR3 size: 16 residues. V was clipped by 3 bases and J by 2 bases; unmatched bases: 5. CDR3 bases: TGTGCCAGCAGTTTGGGTGCGGGGGGGCCCTACAATGAGCAGTTCTTC. Amino acid sequence: CASSLGAGGPYNEQFF.

This chain connects TRBV11-2 to TRBJ2-7; TRBD1 matches at 7 bases. This CDR3 comprises 17 residues. Trimming at V came to 1 base and at J to 1 base, leaving 10 bases not matched to a gene. Germline loops: CDR1 SGHAT, CDR2 FQNNGV. In DNA, the CDR3 is TGTGCCAGCAGCTTAGCCCGGGACAGCGCACAGTCCTACGAGCAGTACTTC. Translating it yields CASSLARDSAQSYEQYF.

The rearrangement uses TRBV9 and TRBJ1-2, with D possibly matching TRBD1 (5 bases). This CDR3 spans 14 amino acids. V was pared by 4 bases and J by 0 bases, with 10 bases between. From germline, CDR1 is SGDLS and CDR2 YYNGEE. As DNA, the CDR3 is TGTGCCAGCAGCATGTTGACAGCTAACTATGGCTACACCTTC. Translation: CASSMLTANYGYTF.

This rearrangement joins TRBV3-1 (or the pseudogene TRBV3-2) to TRBJ2-7; 8 positions match TRBD1. The CDR3 is 14 residues long. Per germline, CDR1 LGHDT and CDR2 YNNKEL (reference sequence). V dropped 5 bases and J dropped 6; count of bases not matched to a gene: 9. CDR3 nucleotides: TGTGCCAGCAGCTACCCGGGACAGGCGTCCGAGCAGTACTTC. Translated, it gives CASSYPGQASEQYF.

V is TRBV10-3 and J is TRBJ2-1; 11 bases line up with TRBD2. Per germline, CDR1 ENHRY and CDR2 SYGVKD. The ends lost 3 bases at V and 6 bases at J; junction bases unmatched: 7. CDR3 length: 16 amino acids. The CDR3 sequence: CAISDIAGGQGNEQFF. CDR3 in DNA: TGTGCCATCAGTGACATAGCGGGGGGGCAAGGCAATGAGCAGTTCTTC.

The DNA of the CDR3 is TGTGCCAGCAGTCCGATACAGGGTCCCCCACGCATGAACACTGAAGCTTTCTTT. Translation: CASSPIQGPPRMNTEAFF. The rearrangement links TRBV6-2 or TRBV6-3 to TRBJ1-1; TRBD1 might be the D (6 bases). The CDR3 has 18 residues. Germline V CDR1 and CDR2: MNHEY, SVGEGT. Trimming removed 5 bases from V and 0 bases from J, with 22 bases in between.

The chain has TRBV28 and TRBJ2-7; D possibly corresponds to TRBD2 (5 bases). Trimming pared 3 bases from V and 0 bases from J, leaving 15 bases between. Germline V gene data show CDR1 as MDHEN and CDR2 as SYDVKM. CDR3 length: 16 residues. The CDR3 bases are TGTGCCAGCAGTTTGTGGAGGTCTTCGAGCTCCTACGAGCAGTACTTC. Amino acid sequence: CASSLWRSSSSYEQYF.

This chain joins TRBV28 and TRBJ1-1, with D perhaps TRBD1 (5 bases). The CDR3 totals 14 residues. The germline CDR1 and CDR2 sequences are MDHEN and SYDVKM. Trimming removed 7 bases at V and 5 bases at J, with 17 bases between. The CDR3 nucleotides read TGTGCCAGCATCTTATGGGGCCCCGGAACTGAAGCTTTCTTT. It specifies CASILWGPGTEAFF.

The chain carries TRBV28 and TRBJ2-7; 9 nucleotides agree with TRBD1. Trimming at V came to 7 bases and at J to 4 bases, leaving 11 bases not matched to a gene. The germline V gene encodes CDR1 MDHEN and CDR2 SYDVKM. The CDR3 consists of 15 residues. The CDR3 DNA reads TGTGCCAGCAACGTTTTCGGGACAGGGCGATACGAGCAGTACTTC. It translates to CASNVFGTGRYEQYF.

The chain has TRBV19 and TRBJ1-1; D is possibly TRBD1 (6 bases). Germline CDR1 and CDR2: LNHDA and SQIVND (reference sequence). CDR3 length equals 14 residues. V was shortened by 3 bases and J by 8 bases, with 16 bases between the two germline ends. CDR3 in amino acids: CASSIEEGVTEAFF. The CDR3 DNA follows: TGTGCCAGTAGTATTGAGGAGGGGGTGACGGAAGCTTTCTTT.

The chain has TRBV18 and TRBJ1-5; 7 nucleotides agree with TRBD1. The ends lost 3 bases at V and 5 bases at J; junction bases unmatched: 1. This CDR3 is built from 13 residues. Germline V gene lookup returns CDR1 KGHSH and CDR2 LQKENI. The CDR3 DNA reads TGTGCCAGCTCACCCGGACAGGATCAGCCCCAGCATTTT. Its translation is CASSPGQDQPQHF.

This sequence joins TRBV7-2 and TRBJ2-6; maybe TRBD1 (6 bases). CDR1 and CDR2 (germline): SGHTA, FQGNSA. The length of the CDR3 is 18 residues. Trimming removed 6 bases at V and 2 bases at J, with 20 bases between. The CDR3 sequence: CASRSPPGAIAGANVLTF. The CDR3 DNA is TGTGCCAGCAGGTCACCCCCAGGGGCTATTGCTGGGGCCAACGTCCTGACTTTC.

This clone showed up just a few times. This chain uses TRBV28 with TRBJ1-4, with D possibly matching TRBD1 (6 bases). V was pared by 8 bases and J by 8 bases, with 12 bases between. The V gene's germline CDR1 is MDHEN and CDR2 SYDVKM. This CDR3 region has 12 residues. The CDR3 spells CASGQPREKLFF. The CDR3 coding sequence is TGTGCCAGCGGACAGCCCCGGGAAAAACTGTTTTTT.

The J gene is TRBJ1-5, the V gene TRBV6-5; D perhaps matches TRBD1 (5 bases). This CDR3 is built from 14 residues. CDR1 MNHEY and CDR2 SVGAGI come from the germline V gene. Trimming left V 6 bases short and J 5 bases short, with 14 bases between. The CDR3 spells CASRDSGPYQPQHF. The CDR3 DNA sequence: TGTGCCAGCAGGGACTCGGGGCCGTATCAGCCCCAGCATTTT.

This clone was recorded a few times. The rearrangement uses TRBV9 and TRBJ2-2, with D tentatively TRBD2 (7 bases). Germline V gene data show CDR1 as SGDLS and CDR2 as YYNGEE. The CDR3 has 14 residues. The ends were cut back, 7 bases at V and 4 bases at J, with 14 bases in the middle. For the CDR3, the DNA is TGTGCCAGCCGCCCGGGGGGCGGCACCGGGGAGCTGTTTTTT. Residues: CASRPGGGTGELFF.

The V call is TRBV18, the J call TRBJ2-1; no clear D gene. The CDR3 is made up of 14 amino acids. The V and J ends lost 2 bases and 3 bases respectively, with 8 bases between them. Germline loops: CDR1 KGHSH, CDR2 LQKENI. CDR3 residues: CASSPDQNYNEQFF. The CDR3 DNA is TGTGCCAGCTCACCAGACCAAAACTACAATGAGCAGTTCTTC.

The chain recombines TRBV5-5 with TRBJ2-3, with 9 bases aligning to TRBD2. The germline V gene has CDR1 SGHKS and CDR2 YYEKEE (reference sequence). Losses at the gene ends were 4 bases for V and 6 bases for J; bases not matched to a gene: 12. This CDR3 has 16 amino acids. CDR3 residues: CASSPGASGARDTQYF. The CDR3 DNA reads TGTGCCAGCAGCCCGGGGGCTAGCGGGGCCAGGGATACGCAGTATTTT.